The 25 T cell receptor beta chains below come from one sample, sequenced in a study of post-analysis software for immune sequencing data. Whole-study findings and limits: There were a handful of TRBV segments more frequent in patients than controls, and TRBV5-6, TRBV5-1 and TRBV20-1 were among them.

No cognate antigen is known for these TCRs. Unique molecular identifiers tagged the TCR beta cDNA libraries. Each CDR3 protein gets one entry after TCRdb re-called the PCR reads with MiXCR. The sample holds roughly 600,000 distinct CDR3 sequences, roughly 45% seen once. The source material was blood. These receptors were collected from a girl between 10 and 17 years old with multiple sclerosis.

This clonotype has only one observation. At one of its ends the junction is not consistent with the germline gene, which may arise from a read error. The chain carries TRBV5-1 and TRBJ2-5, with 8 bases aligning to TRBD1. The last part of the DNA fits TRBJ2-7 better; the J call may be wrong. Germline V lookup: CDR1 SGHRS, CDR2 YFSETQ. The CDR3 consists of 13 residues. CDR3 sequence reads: CSSSPRTGPEQYF. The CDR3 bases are TGCTCCAGCAGCCCTCGGACAGGGCCCGAGCAGTACTTC.

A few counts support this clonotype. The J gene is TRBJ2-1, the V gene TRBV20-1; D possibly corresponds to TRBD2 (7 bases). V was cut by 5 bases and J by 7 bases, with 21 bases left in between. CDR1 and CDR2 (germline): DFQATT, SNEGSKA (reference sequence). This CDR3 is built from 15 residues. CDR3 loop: CSAAEGGVSRNEQFF. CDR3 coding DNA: TGCAGTGCTGCAGAGGGGGGGGTTTCACGGAATGAGCAGTTCTTC.

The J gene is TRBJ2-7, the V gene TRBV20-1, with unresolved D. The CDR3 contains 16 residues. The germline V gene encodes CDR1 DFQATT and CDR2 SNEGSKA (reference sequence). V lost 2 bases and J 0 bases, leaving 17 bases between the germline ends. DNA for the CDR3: TGCAGTGCTAGACCAACCCCCGTAGGGTCCTCCTACGAGCAGTACTTC. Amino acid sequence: CSARPTPVGSSYEQYF.

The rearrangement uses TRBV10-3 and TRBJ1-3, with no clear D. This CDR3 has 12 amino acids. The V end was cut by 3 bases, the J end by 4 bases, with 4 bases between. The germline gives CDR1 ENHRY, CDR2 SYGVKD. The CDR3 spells CAISDRGNTIYF. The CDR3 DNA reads TGTGCCATCAGTGACAGAGGAAACACCATATATTTT.

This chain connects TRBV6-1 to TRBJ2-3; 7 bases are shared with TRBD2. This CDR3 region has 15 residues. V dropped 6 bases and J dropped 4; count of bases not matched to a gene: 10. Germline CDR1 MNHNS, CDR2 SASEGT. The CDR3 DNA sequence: TGTGCCAGCAGCCCCTGGGGGGGGGACGCAGATACGCAGTATTTT. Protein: CASSPWGGDADTQYF.

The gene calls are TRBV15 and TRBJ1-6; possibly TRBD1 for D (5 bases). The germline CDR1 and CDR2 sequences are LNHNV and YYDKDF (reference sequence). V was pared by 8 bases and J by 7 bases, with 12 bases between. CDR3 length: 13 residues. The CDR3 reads CATSGRENSPLHF. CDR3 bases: TGTGCCACCTCAGGCAGGGAGAATTCACCCCTCCACTTT.

The CDR3 spells CASSSGGRQPQHF. In DNA form, the CDR3 reads TGTGCCAGCAGTTCAGGGGGGCGGCAGCCCCAGCATTTT. This rearrangement joins TRBV12-3 or TRBV12-4 to TRBJ1-5; the match to TRBD1 covers 7 bases. The CDR3 has 13 amino acids. Trimming removed 4 bases from V and 7 bases from J; junction bases left unmatched: 4.

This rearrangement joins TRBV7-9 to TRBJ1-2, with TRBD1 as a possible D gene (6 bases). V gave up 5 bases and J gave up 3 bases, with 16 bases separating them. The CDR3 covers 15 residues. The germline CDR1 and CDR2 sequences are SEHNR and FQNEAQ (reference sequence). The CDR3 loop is CASSPDGGRDYGYTF. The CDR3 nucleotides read TGTGCCAGCAGCCCGGATGGGGGGCGAGACTATGGCTACACCTTC.

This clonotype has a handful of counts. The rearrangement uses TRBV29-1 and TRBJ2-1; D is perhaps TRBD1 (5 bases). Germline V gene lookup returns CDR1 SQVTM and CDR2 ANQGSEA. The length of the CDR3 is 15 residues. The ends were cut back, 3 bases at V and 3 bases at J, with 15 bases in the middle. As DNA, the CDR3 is TGCAGCGTTGAGATTAGACAGATCCTCTACAATGAGCAGTTCTTC. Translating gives CSVEIRQILYNEQFF.

The CDR3 here is CASSLGSTAYEQYF. The CDR3 DNA sequence: TGCGCCAGCAGCTTAGGTTCGACGGCCTACGAGCAGTACTTC. The rearrangement joins TRBV5-1 to TRBJ2-7; D gene uncertain. Germline CDR1 SGHRS, CDR2 YFSETQ. With 2 bases removed from V and 2 bases from J, the gap between germline ends came to 11 bases. The CDR3 length is 14 residues.

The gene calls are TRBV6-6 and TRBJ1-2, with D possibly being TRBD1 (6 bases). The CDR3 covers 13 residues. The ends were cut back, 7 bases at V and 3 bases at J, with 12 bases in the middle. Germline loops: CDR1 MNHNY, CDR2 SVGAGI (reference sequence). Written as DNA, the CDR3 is TGTGCCAGCATAATCCCAGGGGACTATGGCTACACCTTC. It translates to CASIIPGDYGYTF.

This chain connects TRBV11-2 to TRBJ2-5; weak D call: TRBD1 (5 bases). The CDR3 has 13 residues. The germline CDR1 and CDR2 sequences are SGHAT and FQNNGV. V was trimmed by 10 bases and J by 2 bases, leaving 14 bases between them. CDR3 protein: CATSRASQETQYF. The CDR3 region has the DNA TGTGCCACATCCAGGGCCTCACAAGAGACCCAGTACTTC.

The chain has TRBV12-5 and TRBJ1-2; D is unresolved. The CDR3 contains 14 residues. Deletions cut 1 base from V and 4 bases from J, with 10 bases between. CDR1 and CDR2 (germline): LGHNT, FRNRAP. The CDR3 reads CASGLEGRPYGYTF. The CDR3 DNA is TGTGCTAGTGGTTTGGAAGGGAGACCCTATGGCTACACCTTC.

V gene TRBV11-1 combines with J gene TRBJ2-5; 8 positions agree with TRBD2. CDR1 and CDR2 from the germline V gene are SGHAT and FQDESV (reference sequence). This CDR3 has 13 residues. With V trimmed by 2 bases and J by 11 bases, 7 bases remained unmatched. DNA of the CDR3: TGTGCCAGCAGCTTAAGCGGGAGAGGTGAGCAGTACTTC. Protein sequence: CASSLSGRGEQYF.

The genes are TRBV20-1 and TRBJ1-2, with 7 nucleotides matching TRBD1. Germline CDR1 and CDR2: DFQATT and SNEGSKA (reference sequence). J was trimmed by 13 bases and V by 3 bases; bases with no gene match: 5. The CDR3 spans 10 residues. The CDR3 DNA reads TGCAGTGCTAGCGCGGACAGGAGCACCTTC. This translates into CSASADRSTF.

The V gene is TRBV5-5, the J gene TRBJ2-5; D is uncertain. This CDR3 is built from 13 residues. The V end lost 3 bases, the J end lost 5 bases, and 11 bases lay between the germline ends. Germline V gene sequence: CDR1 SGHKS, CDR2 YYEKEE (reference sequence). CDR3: CASSSQRRETQYF. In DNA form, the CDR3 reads TGTGCCAGCAGCTCCCAGCGCCGGGAGACCCAGTACTTC.

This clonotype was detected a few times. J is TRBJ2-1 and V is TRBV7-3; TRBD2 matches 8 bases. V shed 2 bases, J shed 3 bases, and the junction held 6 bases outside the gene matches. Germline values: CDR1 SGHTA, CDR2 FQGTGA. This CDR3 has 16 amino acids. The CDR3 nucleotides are TGTGCCAGCAGCTTACTCGGGGGGGCGGGCTACAATGAGCAGTTCTTC. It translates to CASSLLGGAGYNEQFF.

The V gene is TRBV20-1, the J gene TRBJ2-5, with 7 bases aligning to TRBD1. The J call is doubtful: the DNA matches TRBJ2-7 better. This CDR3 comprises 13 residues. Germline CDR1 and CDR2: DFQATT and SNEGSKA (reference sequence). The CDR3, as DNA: TGCAGTGCTATTGAGGGGGCCCACTACGAGCAGTACTTC. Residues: CSAIEGAHYEQYF.

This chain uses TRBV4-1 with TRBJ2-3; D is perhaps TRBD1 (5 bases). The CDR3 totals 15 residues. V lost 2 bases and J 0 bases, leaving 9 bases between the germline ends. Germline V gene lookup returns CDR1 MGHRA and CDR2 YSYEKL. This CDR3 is CASSQLGVSTDTQYF. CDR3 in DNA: TGCGCCAGCAGCCAATTAGGGGTGAGCACAGATACGCAGTATTTT.

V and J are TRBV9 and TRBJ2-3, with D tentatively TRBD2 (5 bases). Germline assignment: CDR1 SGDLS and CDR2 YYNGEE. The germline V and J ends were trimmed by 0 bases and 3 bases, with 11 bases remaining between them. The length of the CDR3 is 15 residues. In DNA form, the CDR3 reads TGTGCCAGCAGCGTAGAACTAGGAGCAACAGATACGCAGTATTTT. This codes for CASSVELGATDTQYF.

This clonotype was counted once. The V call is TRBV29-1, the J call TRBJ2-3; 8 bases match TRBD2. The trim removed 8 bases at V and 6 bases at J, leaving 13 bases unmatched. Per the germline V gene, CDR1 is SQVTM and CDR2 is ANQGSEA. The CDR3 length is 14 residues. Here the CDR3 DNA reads TGCAGCACCCAAATAGCGGGAAGGAGGGATACGCAGTATTTT. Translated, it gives CSTQIAGRRDTQYF.

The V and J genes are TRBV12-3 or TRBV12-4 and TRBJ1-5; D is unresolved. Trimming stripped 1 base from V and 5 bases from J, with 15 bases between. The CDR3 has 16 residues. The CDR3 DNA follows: TGTGCCAGCAGTTTAGGGCCGGACTGGCCCCATCAGCCCCAGCATTTT. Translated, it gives CASSLGPDWPHQPQHF.

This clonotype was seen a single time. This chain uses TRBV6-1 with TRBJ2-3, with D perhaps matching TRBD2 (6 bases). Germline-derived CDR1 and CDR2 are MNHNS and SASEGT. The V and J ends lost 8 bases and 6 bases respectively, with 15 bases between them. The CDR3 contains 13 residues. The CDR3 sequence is CASRETLRDTQYF. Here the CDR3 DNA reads TGTGCCAGCCGGGAGACCCTTCGGGATACGCAGTATTTT.

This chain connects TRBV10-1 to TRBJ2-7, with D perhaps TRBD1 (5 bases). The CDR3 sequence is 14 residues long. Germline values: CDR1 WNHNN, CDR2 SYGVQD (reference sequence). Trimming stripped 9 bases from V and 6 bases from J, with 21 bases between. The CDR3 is CASSDDGASSEQYF. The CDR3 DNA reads TGCGCCAGTTCTGACGATGGGGCCAGCAGCGAGCAGTACTTC.

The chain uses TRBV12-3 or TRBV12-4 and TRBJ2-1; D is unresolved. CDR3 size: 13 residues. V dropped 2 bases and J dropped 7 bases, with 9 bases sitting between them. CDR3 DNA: TGTGCCAGCAGTTTAAACGCCGTGAATGAGCAGTTCTTC. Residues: CASSLNAVNEQFF.